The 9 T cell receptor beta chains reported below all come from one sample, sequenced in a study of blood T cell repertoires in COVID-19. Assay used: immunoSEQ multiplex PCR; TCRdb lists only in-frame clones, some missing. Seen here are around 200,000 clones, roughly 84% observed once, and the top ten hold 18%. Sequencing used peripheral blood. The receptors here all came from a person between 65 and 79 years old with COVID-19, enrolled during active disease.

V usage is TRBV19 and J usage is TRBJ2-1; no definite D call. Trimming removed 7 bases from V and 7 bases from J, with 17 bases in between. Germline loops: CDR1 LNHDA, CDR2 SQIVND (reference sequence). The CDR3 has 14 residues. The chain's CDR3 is CASTNQGARNEQFF. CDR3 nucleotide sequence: TGTGCCAGTACGAATCAAGGCGCCAGGAATGAGCAGTTCTTC. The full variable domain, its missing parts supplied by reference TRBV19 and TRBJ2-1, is DGGITQSPKYLFRKEGQNVTLSCEQNLNHDAMYWYRQDPGQGLRLIYYSQIVNDFQKGDIAEGYSVSREKKESFPLTVTSAQKNPTAFYLCASTNQGARNEQFFGPGTRLTVL.

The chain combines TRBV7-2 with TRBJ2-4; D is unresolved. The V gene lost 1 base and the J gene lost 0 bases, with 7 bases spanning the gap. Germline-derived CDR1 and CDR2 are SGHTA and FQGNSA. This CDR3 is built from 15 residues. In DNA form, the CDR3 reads TGTGCCAGCAGCTTAGAGGCGGTAGCCAAAAACATTCAGTACTTC. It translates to CASSLEAVAKNIQYF.

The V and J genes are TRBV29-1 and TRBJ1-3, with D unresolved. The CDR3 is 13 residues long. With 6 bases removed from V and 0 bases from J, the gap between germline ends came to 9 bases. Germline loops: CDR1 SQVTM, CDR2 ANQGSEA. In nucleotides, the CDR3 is TGCAGCGTCGCCGAGTTCTCTGGAAACACCATATATTTT. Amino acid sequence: CSVAEFSGNTIYF. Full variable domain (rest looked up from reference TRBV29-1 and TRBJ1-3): SAVISQKPSRDICQRGTSLTIQCQVDSQVTMMFWYRQQPGQSLTLIATANQGSEATYESGFVIDKFPISRPNLTFSTLTVSNMSPEDSSIYLCSVAEFSGNTIYFGEGSWLTVV.

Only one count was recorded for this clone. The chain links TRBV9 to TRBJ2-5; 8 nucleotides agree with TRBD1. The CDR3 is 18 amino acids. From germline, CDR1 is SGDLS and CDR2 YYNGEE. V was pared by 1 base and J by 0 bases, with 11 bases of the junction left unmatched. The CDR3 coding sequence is TGTGCCAGCAGCGTATCCGGGACAGGCCTCCTGTACCAAGAGACCCAGTACTTC. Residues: CASSVSGTGLLYQETQYF.

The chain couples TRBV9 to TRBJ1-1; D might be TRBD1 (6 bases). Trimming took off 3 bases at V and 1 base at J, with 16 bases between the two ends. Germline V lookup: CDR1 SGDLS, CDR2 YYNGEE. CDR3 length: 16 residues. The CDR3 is CASSEGQGIGNTEAFF. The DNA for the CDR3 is TGTGCCAGCAGCGAGGGGCAGGGGATTGGGAACACTGAAGCTTTCTTT.

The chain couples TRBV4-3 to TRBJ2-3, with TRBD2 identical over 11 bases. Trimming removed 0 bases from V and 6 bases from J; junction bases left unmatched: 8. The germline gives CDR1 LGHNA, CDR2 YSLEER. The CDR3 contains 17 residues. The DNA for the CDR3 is TGCGCCAGCAGCCAAGAAGGGAGACTAGCGGGGACGGATACGCAGTATTTT. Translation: CASSQEGRLAGTDTQYF.

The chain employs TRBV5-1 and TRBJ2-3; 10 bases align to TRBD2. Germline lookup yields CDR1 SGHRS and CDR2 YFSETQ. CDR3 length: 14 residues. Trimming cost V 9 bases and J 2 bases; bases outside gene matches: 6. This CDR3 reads CATTSGVPTDTQYF. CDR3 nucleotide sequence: TGCGCCACCACTAGCGGGGTCCCCACAGATACGCAGTATTTT.

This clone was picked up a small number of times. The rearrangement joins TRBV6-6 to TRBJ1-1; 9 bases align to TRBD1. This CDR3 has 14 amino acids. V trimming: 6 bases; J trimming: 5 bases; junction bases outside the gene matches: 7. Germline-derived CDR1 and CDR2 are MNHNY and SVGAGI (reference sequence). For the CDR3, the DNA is TGTGCCAGCAGAGGCCGGGACAGGGCAACTGAAGCTTTCTTT. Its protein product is CASRGRDRATEAFF.

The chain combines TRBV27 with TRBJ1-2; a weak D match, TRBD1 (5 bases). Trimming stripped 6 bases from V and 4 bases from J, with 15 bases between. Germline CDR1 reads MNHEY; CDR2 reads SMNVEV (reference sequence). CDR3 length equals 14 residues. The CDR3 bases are TGTGCCAGCAGGTCGGCAGGGATAGTCTATGGCTACACCTTC. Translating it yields CASRSAGIVYGYTF.